Below, 27 T cell receptor beta chains from the same sample are listed, as sequenced in a study of B cell selection in AIRE deficiency. CD4+CD127+ cells were sorted as the conventional CD4 T cells. Libraries were prepared by immunoSEQ multiplex PCR; TCRdb keeps only in-frame clonotypes and omits some of them. The table lists 21,000 or so clones, approximately 97% of them singletons. Sequencing was performed on conventional CD4+ T cells sorted from PBMCs. Every receptor here comes from a human donor with AIRE deficiency.

This clone was observed once. V and J are TRBV10-3 and TRBJ2-7, with 12 positions matching TRBD2. J was trimmed by 0 bases and V by 4 bases; bases with no gene match: 7. CDR1 is ENHRY, CDR2 SYGVKD, per germline. This CDR3 contains 17 residues. This CDR3 is CAISATSGRPSSYEQYF. CDR3 nucleotide sequence: TGTGCCATCAGTGCCACTAGCGGGAGGCCTAGCTCCTACGAGCAGTACTTC.

V gene TRBV11-2 combines with J gene TRBJ1-1; D may be TRBD1 (5 bases). V was cut by 4 bases and J by 1 base, with 16 bases left in between. Per the germline V gene, CDR1 is SGHAT and CDR2 is FQNNGV. CDR3 length: 16 residues. The CDR3 region is CASSSRSGTANTEAFF. In nucleotides, the CDR3 is TGTGCCAGCAGCTCTAGGTCTGGGACGGCGAACACTGAAGCTTTCTTT. The full variable domain, with the rest looked up from reference TRBV11-2 and TRBJ1-1, is EAGVAQSPRYKIIEKRQSVAFWCNPISGHATLYWYQQILGQGPKLLIQFQNNGVVDDSQLPKDRFSAERLKGVDSTLKIQPAKLEDSAVYLCASSSRSGTANTEAFFGQGTRLTVV.

This chain uses TRBV5-1 with TRBJ1-1; the match to TRBD1 covers 7 bases. V was pared by 2 bases and J by 3 bases, with 4 bases of the junction left unmatched. Germline V gives CDR1 SGHRS, CDR2 YFSETQ. CDR3 size: 14 residues. This chain's CDR3 is CASSLRDSDTEAFF. CDR3 in DNA: TGCGCCAGCAGCTTACGGGACAGTGACACTGAAGCTTTCTTT.

This clone has just one count. The chain uses TRBV11-3 and TRBJ2-3; 9 positions agree with TRBD2. From germline, CDR1 is SGHNT and CDR2 YENEEA. The J segment lost 5 bases and the V segment lost 1 base, leaving 1 base of the junction unmatched. CDR3 length: 14 residues. CDR3 nucleotides: TGTGCCAGCAGCTTAGGAGCGGGAGGAGATACGCAGTATTTT. It encodes CASSLGAGGDTQYF.

The chain combines TRBV2 with TRBJ1-2, with no clear D. Trimming shortened V by 3 bases and J by 5 bases, and 13 bases separated the two germline ends. CDR1 is SNHLY and CDR2 is FYNNEI in the germline V gene. This CDR3 spans 14 amino acids. The CDR3 region is CASSDEVWSYGYTF. DNA of the CDR3: TGTGCCAGCAGTGACGAGGTTTGGAGTTATGGCTACACCTTC.

This chain uses TRBV7-2 with TRBJ2-7; 12 bases agree with TRBD2. CDR3 length equals 15 residues. Germline values: CDR1 SGHTA, CDR2 FQGNSA. V dropped 10 bases and J dropped 2; count of bases not matched to a gene: 9. The CDR3 DNA sequence: TGTGCCACCTCCTCTTGGACTAGCGGGACCTACGAGCAGTACTTC. It is translated as CATSSWTSGTYEQYF.

This chain connects TRBV5-6 to TRBJ2-7; D gene unclear. V lost 0 bases to trimming and J lost 4 bases, with 8 bases between them. This CDR3 region has 13 residues. Per germline, CDR1 SGHDT and CDR2 YYEEEE. In DNA, the CDR3 is TGTGCCAGCAGCTTGGGGATCCGTTACGAGCAGTACTTC. Translating it yields CASSLGIRYEQYF.

V gene TRBV11-2 combines with J gene TRBJ2-4, with 7 bases fitting TRBD2. J was trimmed by 4 bases and V by 5 bases; bases with no gene match: 11. CDR1 and CDR2 from the germline V gene are SGHAT and FQNNGV. The CDR3 sequence is 16 residues long. The chain's CDR3 is CASSPRLGTKKNIQYF. CDR3 coding DNA: TGTGCCAGCAGCCCCCGGCTGGGGACTAAAAAAAACATTCAGTACTTC. Variable domain in full (rest from reference TRBV11-2 and TRBJ2-4): EAGVAQSPRYKIIEKRQSVAFWCNPISGHATLYWYQQILGQGPKLLIQFQNNGVVDDSQLPKDRFSAERLKGVDSTLKIQPAKLEDSAVYLCASSPRLGTKKNIQYFGAGTRLSVL.

This sequence joins TRBV9 and TRBJ2-2, with 8 bases fitting TRBD2. The CDR3 covers 16 residues. The ends lost 4 bases at V and 1 base at J; junction bases unmatched: 6. Per germline, CDR1 SGDLS and CDR2 YYNGEE. CDR3 loop: CASSFGLAVNTGELFF. Written as DNA, the CDR3 is TGTGCCAGCAGCTTCGGACTAGCAGTGAACACCGGGGAGCTGTTTTTT.

The chain is built from TRBV11-3 and TRBJ1-4; 11 bases match TRBD1. Germline CDR1 SGHNT, CDR2 YENEEA. The length of the CDR3 is 14 residues. The ends lost 5 bases at V and 7 bases at J; junction bases unmatched: 3. CDR3 loop: CASSRTGGVEKLFF. CDR3 in DNA: TGTGCCAGCAGCCGGACAGGGGGCGTTGAAAAACTGTTTTTT. The variable domain in full, completed from reference TRBV11-3 and TRBJ1-4, reads EAGVVQSPRYKIIEKKQPVAFWCNPISGHNTLYWYLQNLGQGPELLIRYENEEAVDDSQLPKDRFSAERLKGVDSTLKIQPAELGDSAVYLCASSRTGGVEKLFFGSGTQLSVL.

The gene calls are TRBV18 and TRBJ1-1; the D is unclear. V was pared by 6 bases and J by 4 bases, with 12 bases between. CDR1 and CDR2 (germline): KGHSH, LQKENI. This CDR3 spans 13 amino acids. CDR3 coding DNA: TGTGCCAGCTCTCCCCCGTTTGGCACTGAAGCTTTCTTT. Its translation is CASSPPFGTEAFF.

The rearrangement joins TRBV7-2 to TRBJ2-1, with D maybe TRBD2 (5 bases). The CDR3 loop spans 16 amino acids. V shed 5 bases and J shed 5 bases, with 19 bases lying between them. Germline V gives CDR1 SGHTA, CDR2 FQGNSA. CDR3 sequence reads: CASSPPDPTADNEQFF. The CDR3 bases are TGTGCCAGCAGCCCACCGGACCCAACAGCGGACAATGAGCAGTTCTTC.

The chain has TRBV10-3 and TRBJ2-5; 11 bases are a match to TRBD2. In germline, CDR1 is ENHRY, CDR2 SYGVKD. V gave up 11 bases and J gave up 3 bases; unmatched junction bases: 8. The CDR3 has 14 residues. In nucleotides, the CDR3 is TGTGCCGTTGGATCTAGCGGGGGGAAAGAGACCCAGTACTTC. Translation gives CAVGSSGGKETQYF.

The J gene is TRBJ1-5, the V gene TRBV7-9; unclear D gene. The germline V gene encodes CDR1 SEHNR and CDR2 FQNEAQ (reference sequence). V lost 1 base, J lost 4 bases, and 14 bases lay in between. The CDR3 totals 16 residues. The CDR3 coding sequence is TGTGCCAGCAGCTTAGAGGGCACGCGTAAGAATCAGCCCCAGCATTTT. This gives the protein CASSLEGTRKNQPQHF.

The V and J genes are TRBV7-2 and TRBJ2-3, with TRBD2 matching 9 bases. The V and J ends lost 1 base and 5 bases, in that order; junction bases with no gene match: 4. The CDR3 totals 15 residues. Germline V CDR1 and CDR2: SGHTA, FQGNSA. The CDR3 loop reads CASSLVGSGRDTQYF. The CDR3 DNA reads TGTGCCAGCAGCTTAGTCGGTAGCGGGAGAGATACGCAGTATTTT.

The rearrangement joins TRBV7-2 to TRBJ1-5; no reliable D call. CDR3 length: 15 amino acids. Germline V gene lookup returns CDR1 SGHTA and CDR2 FQGNSA. V lost 2 bases to trimming and J lost 4 bases, with 12 bases between them. CDR3 sequence (DNA): TGTGCCAGCAGCTTAAGTGTAATGCAGAATCAGCCCCAGCATTTT. Its protein product is CASSLSVMQNQPQHF.

The V gene is TRBV9, the J gene TRBJ2-1; a weak D match, TRBD2 (6 bases). Trimming took off 0 bases at V and 3 bases at J, with 13 bases between the two ends. The CDR3 extends over 16 amino acids. CDR1 is SGDLS and CDR2 is YYNGEE in the germline V gene. CDR3 amino acids: CASSVGGNPNYNEQFF. The CDR3, as DNA: TGTGCCAGCAGCGTAGGCGGGAACCCAAACTACAATGAGCAGTTCTTC. Looking up the rest from reference TRBV9 and TRBJ2-1 gives the full variable domain: DSGVTQTPKHLITATGQRVTLRCSPRSGDLSVYWYQQSLDQGLQFLIQYYNGEERAKGNILERFSAQQFPDLHSELNLSSLELGDSALYFCASSVGGNPNYNEQFFGPGTRLTVL.

The chain is built from TRBV19 and TRBJ1-6, with 7 bases lining up with TRBD1. In germline, CDR1 is LNHDA, CDR2 SQIVND (reference sequence). J was trimmed by 5 bases and V by 7 bases; bases with no gene match: 5. The length of the CDR3 is 14 residues. The CDR3 nucleotides are TGTGCCAGTACCCCGACAGGGAATAATTCACCCCTCCACTTT. Translated, it gives CASTPTGNNSPLHF.

The V and J genes are TRBV4-3 and TRBJ1-4; D uncertain. CDR1 is LGHNA and CDR2 is YSLEER in the germline V gene. Trimming took off 1 base at V and 1 base at J, with 13 bases between the two ends. The CDR3 sequence is 17 residues long. CDR3 amino acids: CASSQGPLQLTNEKLFF. CDR3 DNA sequence: TGCGCCAGCAGCCAAGGGCCCCTACAGCTAACTAATGAAAAACTGTTTTTT.

The chain couples TRBV14 to TRBJ2-3, with TRBD2 matching 8 bases. This CDR3 spans 14 amino acids. The V gene end was trimmed by 6 bases and the J gene end by 4 bases; junction bases not matched to a gene: 6. CDR1 is SGHDN, CDR2 FVKESK, per germline. CDR3 nucleotides: TGTGCCAGCAGTCCTGGACTAGCCCCAGATACGCAGTATTTT. Its protein product is CASSPGLAPDTQYF.

The V and J genes are TRBV4-2 and TRBJ1-2; a possible D gene is TRBD1 (6 bases). Trimming shortened V by 4 bases and J by 4 bases, and 22 bases separated the two germline ends. Germline CDR1 and CDR2: LGHNA and YNFKEQ. The CDR3 length is 17 residues. The CDR3 sequence is CASSLERPTGTSYGYTF. The CDR3 coding sequence is TGTGCCAGCAGCCTCGAAAGACCAACAGGGACCAGCTATGGCTACACCTTC.

The CDR3 is CASSEVPGAPGELFF. As DNA, the CDR3 is TGTGCCAGCAGTGAGGTGCCAGGGGCTCCCGGGGAGCTGTTTTTT. The gene calls are TRBV6-4 and TRBJ2-2; a weak D match, TRBD1 (6 bases). Germline V gene lookup returns CDR1 MRHNA and CDR2 SNTAGT. The CDR3 sequence is 15 residues long. Trimming cost V 3 bases and J 6 bases, with 14 bases left between them.

This clone was found once. The chain combines TRBV7-8 with TRBJ2-1; a weak D match, TRBD2 (6 bases). The CDR3 sequence is 15 residues long. V was shortened by 5 bases and J by 9 bases, with 20 bases between the two germline ends. The germline V gene encodes CDR1 SGHVS and CDR2 FQNEAQ. The CDR3 sequence: CASSPGGFFRAEQFF. The CDR3 nucleotides read TGTGCCAGCAGCCCTGGGGGGTTTTTCAGGGCTGAGCAGTTCTTC.

The rearrangement links TRBV5-1 to TRBJ2-3; no clear D. V was clipped by 4 bases and J by 3 bases, with 3 bases between them. This CDR3 region has 11 residues. The V gene's germline CDR1 is SGHRS and CDR2 YFSETQ. CDR3: CASSVTDTQYF. The CDR3, as DNA: TGCGCCAGCAGCGTGACAGATACGCAGTATTTT.

The gene calls are TRBV19 and TRBJ2-2, with no clear D. The length of the CDR3 is 15 residues. V shed 0 bases and J shed 7 bases, with 12 bases lying between them. Germline V lookup: CDR1 LNHDA, CDR2 SQIVND (reference sequence). Here the CDR3 DNA reads TGTGCCAGTAGTATAGATAGGTCCTCGGGCGGGGAGCTGTTTTTT. Amino acids: CASSIDRSSGGELFF.

The chain combines TRBV7-9 with TRBJ1-2, with D maybe TRBD1 (5 bases). Trimming took off 5 bases at V and 4 bases at J, with 20 bases between the two ends. CDR3 length: 16 amino acids. CDR1 is SEHNR, CDR2 FQNEAQ, per germline (reference sequence). DNA for the CDR3: TGTGCCAGCAGCCCCTCAGACAGCCGCAGACGCTATGGCTACACCTTC. Protein: CASSPSDSRRRYGYTF.

The genes are TRBV10-3 and TRBJ2-7; 7 bases agree with TRBD2. Germline CDR1 and CDR2: ENHRY and SYGVKD. J gave up 12 bases and V 8 bases, and 16 bases lay outside the gene matches. The CDR3 is 13 residues long. The CDR3, as DNA: TGTGCCATCGACAGCGGGACTCAGGGCCGTCGGTACTTC. Translated, it gives CAIDSGTQGRRYF.